This T cell receptor beta chain originates from a study of cytomegalovirus exposure and HLA in healthy donors. On this clone: Its target is not known. This sample also contains other DNA sequences that code for the same CDR3.

In germline, CDR1 is SGHRS, CDR2 YFSETQ. Deletions cut 3 bases from V and 7 bases from J, with 19 bases between. The CDR3 runs to 15 residues. Study results and limitations: For most TCR beta V segments, an earlier analysis put the productive rate at about 90% or about 30% of the time. Most observed TCR sequences were rare, whereas some public TCRs were detected in many donors.

PCR used 60 Vbeta primers and 13 Jbeta primers. The method was immunoSEQ multiplex PCR; TCRdb's version includes in-frame clones alone and lacks a portion of them. Here the sample spans about 200,000 clones, 75% to 80% being singletons. V gene TRBV5-1 combines with J gene TRBJ1-1; D is unclear. The clonotype originates from a man aged 18 to 29 in good health and CMV-seronegative. Specimen: PBMCs. CDR3 nucleotide sequence: TGCGCCAGCAGCTCTTCGACCCTTCAGGTCGGTGAAGCTTTCTTT. Amino acids: CASSSSTLQVGEAFF.